What follows is one T cell receptor (beta chain) and its context. Its target is not known. The germline gives CDR1 DFQATT, CDR2 SNEGSKA (reference sequence). CDR3 length: 14 amino acids. The V segment lost 0 bases and the J segment 3 bases; nucleotides outside the gene matches: 1. The record originates from a study of response to subunit inactivated influenza vaccine. TCRdb analysed the RT-PCR reads with MiXCR anew, one entry per CDR3 protein. The sample lists a few hundred thousand distinct CDR3 sequences, roughly 10% occurring once. Whole-study results and caveats: The authors suggested that every seasonal influenza vaccination recruits few new T cells.

These data also featured in a second study, about T cells expressing NK-cell markers. From that second work: TCR beta cDNA was made by 5'RACE template switching with UMIs. The HCMV specificity of the expanded NKG2C+ T cell clones stayed unresolved.

The sample consisted of PBMCs from blood, taken on the day of vaccination. J is TRBJ2-3 and V is TRBV20-1, with 9 bases that match TRBD1. The receptor was derived from a middle-aged man who received an inactivated influenza vaccine. The CDR3 region is CSARDGQGTDTQYF. CDR3 in DNA: TGCAGTGCTAGAGATGGACAGGGGACAGATACGCAGTATTTT.